What follows are 18 T cell receptor beta chains derived from one specimen sequenced in a study of cytomegalovirus exposure and HLA in healthy donors. PCR amplification relied on 60 Vbeta primers (plus 13 Jbeta primers). Some clones are missing from TCRdb's copy, which holds only in-frame ones; the method was immunoSEQ multiplex PCR. The sample carries about 180,000 clones, 77% recorded once. The sequenced material came from PBMCs. The receptors were gathered from a man between 18 and 35 years old in good health and CMV-seronegative.

CDR3 sequence: CASSAALASGRETQYF. CDR3 nucleotide sequence: TGTGCCAGTAGTGCCGCCCTCGCTAGCGGGAGGGAGACCCAGTACTTC. The chain links TRBV19 to TRBJ2-5; 11 nucleotides align to TRBD2. Germline CDR1 is LNHDA and CDR2 is SQIVND (reference sequence). The CDR3 spans 16 residues. The V segment lost 5 bases and the J segment 5 bases; nucleotides outside the gene matches: 10.

This clone was observed a handful of times. The rearrangement uses TRBV6-5 and TRBJ1-1; D is unclear. This CDR3 is 14 amino acids long. Deletions cut 8 bases from V and 3 bases from J, with 16 bases between. CDR1 is MNHEY, CDR2 SVGAGI, per germline. CDR3 amino acids: CASGIEGAYTEAFF. In DNA, the CDR3 is TGTGCCAGCGGTATAGAGGGCGCGTACACTGAAGCTTTCTTT.

The rearrangement joins TRBV19 to TRBJ2-3, with D maybe TRBD1 (7 bases). Deletions cut 3 bases from V and 4 bases from J, with 14 bases between. The CDR3 totals 15 residues. Germline V gives CDR1 LNHDA, CDR2 SQIVND (reference sequence). This chain's CDR3 is CASSMAAGGSDTQYF. CDR3 coding DNA: TGTGCCAGTAGTATGGCGGCAGGGGGGTCAGATACGCAGTATTTT.

The CDR3 DNA reads TGTGCCAGATCACAGGGAGTTGAAGCTTTCTTT. It yields the protein CARSQGVEAFF. V is TRBV30 and J is TRBJ1-1, with D possibly TRBD1 on 6 matching bases. Germline V gene lookup returns CDR1 GTSNPN and CDR2 SVGIG (reference sequence). V was clipped by 8 bases and J by 7 bases, with 14 bases between them. This CDR3 region has 11 residues.

For the CDR3, the DNA is TGTGCCAGCAGTTGGGGAGGGTTGAACACTGAAGCTTTCTTT. Its protein is CASSWGGLNTEAFF. This sequence joins TRBV27 and TRBJ1-1; no definite D call. Trimming shortened V by 4 bases and J by 0 bases, and 9 bases separated the two germline ends. This CDR3 has 14 amino acids. Germline CDR1 is MNHEY and CDR2 is SMNVEV (reference sequence).

This clone has a handful of counts. This chain uses TRBV7-2 with TRBJ2-1, with a possible D match to TRBD1 (6 bases). Deletions cut 4 bases from V and 15 bases from J, with 22 bases between. Looked up from germline, CDR1 is SGHTA and CDR2 is FQGNSA. The CDR3 length is 14 residues. Here the CDR3 DNA reads TGTGCCAGCAGCTCGAACTTGTCGGGACACAAGCGGTTCTTC. Residues: CASSSNLSGHKRFF.

The chain couples TRBV18 to TRBJ1-1; D may be TRBD1 (6 bases). The CDR3 runs to 16 residues. From germline, CDR1 is KGHSH and CDR2 LQKENI. V dropped 3 bases and J dropped 0 bases, with 14 bases sitting between them. The CDR3: CASSPPVGAMNTEAFF. CDR3 sequence (DNA): TGTGCCAGCTCACCCCCCGTGGGGGCGATGAACACTGAAGCTTTCTTT. Drawing the rest from reference TRBV18 and TRBJ1-1, the complete variable domain is NAGVMQNPRHLVRRRGQEARLRCSPMKGHSHVYWYRQLPEEGLKFMVYLQKENIIDESGMPKERFSAEFPKEGPSILRIQQVVRGDSAAYFCASSPPVGAMNTEAFFGQGTRLTVV.

This clone was observed a handful of times. The chain links TRBV9 to TRBJ1-2; 7 bases agree with TRBD1. The V gene end was trimmed by 4 bases and the J gene end by 8 bases; junction bases not matched to a gene: 8. The germline V gene has CDR1 SGDLS and CDR2 YYNGEE. The CDR3 is 13 residues long. DNA for the CDR3: TGTGCCAGCAGCCTAGAGGGGGCAGGAGGCTACACCTTC. This translates into CASSLEGAGGYTF.

The CDR3 region is CASSQTGDKLYNEQFF. The CDR3 coding sequence is TGTGCCAGCAGTCAAACTGGGGACAAACTCTACAATGAGCAGTTCTTC. This chain links TRBV7-2 with TRBJ2-1; possible D gene TRBD1, 6 bases. CDR1 and CDR2 from the germline V gene are SGHTA and FQGNSA. The CDR3 covers 16 residues. V lost 6 bases, J lost 3 bases, and 18 bases lay in between.

This chain connects TRBV7-9 to TRBJ1-2; 8 nucleotides agree with TRBD1. CDR1 and CDR2 (germline): SEHNR, FQNEAQ (reference sequence). CDR3 length equals 14 residues. J was trimmed by 4 bases and V by 5 bases; bases with no gene match: 6. The CDR3 reads CASSQGTGGYGYTF. Here the CDR3 DNA reads TGTGCCAGCAGCCAAGGGACAGGTGGCTATGGCTACACCTTC.

This clone has only one observation. The chain has TRBV7-2 and TRBJ2-1; TRBD2 matches at 7 bases. V was clipped by 3 bases and J by 8 bases; unmatched bases: 1. CDR3 size: 12 residues. Germline values: CDR1 SGHTA, CDR2 FQGNSA. CDR3: CASSLTSHEQFF. The CDR3 DNA reads as TGTGCCAGCAGCTTGACTAGCCATGAGCAGTTCTTC.

This chain joins TRBV6-6 and TRBJ2-7, with 9 positions matching TRBD2. Per the germline V gene, CDR1 is MNHNY and CDR2 is SVGAGI (reference sequence). The CDR3 has 15 residues. J gave up 2 bases and V 0 bases, and 2 bases lay outside the gene matches. The CDR3, as DNA: TGTGCCAGCAGTTACTCAGCGGGGGGCACCTACGAGCAGTACTTC. This codes for CASSYSAGGTYEQYF.

The chain combines TRBV10-3 with TRBJ2-3, with TRBD2 identical over 7 bases. Losses at the gene ends were 10 bases for V and 5 bases for J; bases not matched to a gene: 12. The CDR3 extends over 14 amino acids. The germline gives CDR1 ENHRY, CDR2 SYGVKD. This CDR3 is CATGARGVEDTQYF. CDR3 sequence (DNA): TGTGCCACCGGAGCCCGGGGGGTGGAAGATACGCAGTATTTT.

J is TRBJ2-3 and V is TRBV5-1; 9 nucleotides agree with TRBD2. The V and J ends lost 0 bases and 5 bases, in that order; junction bases with no gene match: 7. CDR1 is SGHRS and CDR2 is YFSETQ in the germline V gene. The CDR3 consists of 16 residues. The CDR3 bases are TGCGCCAGCAGCTTGGAGGGCGGGAGGGCCGGAGATACGCAGTATTTT. This translates into CASSLEGGRAGDTQYF.

This clone was counted between two and nine times. This chain connects TRBV18 to TRBJ1-1, with 7 nucleotides matching TRBD1. The V and J ends lost 3 bases and 2 bases, in that order; junction bases with no gene match: 3. Germline V CDR1 and CDR2: KGHSH, LQKENI. CDR3 length: 14 residues. CDR3 sequence (DNA): TGTGCCAGCTCACCCCGGACAGGCAACACTGAAGCTTTCTTT. It specifies CASSPRTGNTEAFF.

The chain links TRBV27 to TRBJ1-2; 7 bases line up with TRBD1. Germline loops: CDR1 MNHEY, CDR2 SMNVEV (reference sequence). This CDR3 contains 12 residues. The V and J ends lost 6 bases and 8 bases, in that order; junction bases with no gene match: 6. Here the CDR3 reads CASSPGTEGYTF. The CDR3, as DNA: TGTGCCAGCAGCCCCGGGACAGAAGGCTACACCTTC.

The V and J genes are TRBV9 and TRBJ2-2; possibly TRBD1 for D (7 bases). The V end lost 2 bases, the J end lost 9 bases, and 17 bases lay between the germline ends. The V gene's germline CDR1 is SGDLS and CDR2 YYNGEE. The CDR3 extends over 15 amino acids. Here the CDR3 DNA reads TGTGCCAGCAGCGTGTCCCAGGGGGGCTTCCGGGAGCTGTTTTTT. Its protein product is CASSVSQGGFRELFF.

The chain is built from TRBV6-5 and TRBJ2-2, with 8 bases identical to TRBD2. The V gene's germline CDR1 is MNHEY and CDR2 SVGAGI. Trimming removed 5 bases from V and 9 bases from J; junction bases left unmatched: 8. The CDR3 has 14 amino acids. In nucleotides, the CDR3 is TGTGCCAGCAGTCCCGCGGGGGGCGGGCGGGAGCTGTTTTTT. Translating it yields CASSPAGGGRELFF.